Presented here are 17 T cell receptor beta chains from one specimen sequenced in a study of cytomegalovirus exposure and HLA in healthy donors. Vbeta (60) and Jbeta (13) primers were used in the PCR. Method: immunoSEQ multiplex PCR; TCRdb's copy keeps in-frame clones and lacks some. The data show about 100,000 clones, under 80% seen once. Sample: PBMCs. The receptors here all came from a man aged 35-49 years in good health and CMV-seronegative.

This clone was found a few times. The J gene is TRBJ2-1, the V gene TRBV19; no firm D call. Germline lookup yields CDR1 LNHDA and CDR2 SQIVND (reference sequence). The CDR3 totals 11 residues. The germline V and J ends were trimmed by 7 bases and 9 bases, with 10 bases remaining between them. The CDR3 DNA reads as TGTGCCAGTAAGCGTTACGGTGAGCAGTTCTTC. Translated: CASKRYGEQFF.

This chain uses TRBV5-1 with TRBJ2-1, with a weak D call TRBD1 (5 bases). V lost 5 bases and J lost 6, with 9 bases in between. This CDR3 has 12 residues. Germline V CDR1 and CDR2: SGHRS, YFSETQ. CDR3 sequence reads: CASSYQGNEQFF. CDR3 DNA sequence: TGCGCCAGCAGTTATCAGGGCAATGAGCAGTTCTTC.

The chain recombines TRBV5-1 with TRBJ2-2, with 8 bases matching TRBD2. J gave up 5 bases and V 1 base, and 7 bases lay outside the gene matches. The CDR3 is made up of 16 amino acids. Germline lookup yields CDR1 SGHRS and CDR2 YFSETQ. CDR3 in DNA: TGCGCCAGCAGCTTGTTGACTAGCGAGATTACCGGGGAGCTGTTTTTT. Its protein product is CASSLLTSEITGELFF.

This clone has more than one count but fewer than ten. The chain recombines TRBV4-1 with TRBJ1-2; a possible D gene is TRBD1 (5 bases). V lost 2 bases to trimming and J lost 6 bases, with 10 bases between them. CDR3 length: 13 amino acids. The germline gives CDR1 MGHRA, CDR2 YSYEKL. This chain's CDR3 is CASSQRDRDGYTF. CDR3 DNA: TGCGCCAGCAGCCAACGAGACAGAGATGGCTACACCTTC.

DNA for the CDR3: TGTGCCAGCAGCCCCAGCTCCTACAATGAGCAGTTCTTC. Residues: CASSPSSYNEQFF. V usage is TRBV21-1 and J usage is TRBJ2-1; no DNA check was done on the table's D call, TRBD1. TRBV21-1 constitutes a pseudogene. The CDR3 has 13 residues.

The chain links TRBV28 to TRBJ2-5; 9 bases are shared with TRBD2. The V gene end was trimmed by 3 bases and the J gene end by 5 bases; junction bases not matched to a gene: 7. Germline CDR1 MDHEN, CDR2 SYDVKM. The length of the CDR3 is 15 residues. The CDR3 loop reads CASSFGTSLVETQYF. In DNA form, the CDR3 reads TGTGCCAGCAGTTTCGGGACTAGCTTAGTGGAGACCCAGTACTTC. The variable domain in full, with the rest retrieved from reference TRBV28 and TRBJ2-5, is DVKVTQSSRYLVKRTGEKVFLECVQDMDHENMFWYRQDPGLGLRLIYFSYDVKMKEKGDIPEGYSVSREKKERFSLILESASTNQTSMYLCASSFGTSLVETQYFGPGTRLLVL.

The rearrangement links TRBV6-1 to TRBJ1-3; tentatively, D is TRBD1 (5 bases). V lost 2 bases to trimming and J lost 2 bases, with 10 bases between them. The germline V gene encodes CDR1 MNHNS and CDR2 SASEGT. The CDR3 has 15 residues. The CDR3 coding sequence is TGTGCCAGCAGTGAACGCAGGGAGGCTGGAAACACCATATATTTT. Amino acids: CASSERREAGNTIYF.

This chain uses TRBV27 with TRBJ2-1, with D possibly TRBD1 on 5 matching bases. The CDR3 extends over 14 amino acids. Germline-derived CDR1 and CDR2 are MNHEY and SMNVEV (reference sequence). V lost 5 bases to trimming and J lost 8 bases, with 16 bases between them. The CDR3 sequence is CASSMNQGEDEQFF. CDR3 in DNA: TGTGCCAGCAGTATGAATCAGGGCGAGGATGAGCAGTTCTTC.

The CDR3 region has the DNA TGTGCCAGCAGCTTAGGTCAACAGGGGATCGTTGGCTACACCTTC. This codes for CASSLGQQGIVGYTF. The chain has TRBV7-9 and TRBJ1-2; 7 nucleotides line up with TRBD1. There are 15 residues in the CDR3. Germline CDR1 reads SEHNR; CDR2 reads FQNEAQ (reference sequence). V was pared by 1 base and J by 7 bases, with 9 bases of the junction left unmatched.

The chain carries TRBV30 and TRBJ2-5, with a tentative D call TRBD1 (5 bases). This CDR3 spans 12 amino acids. The V end was cut by 6 bases, the J end by 0 bases, with 8 bases between. Germline V lookup: CDR1 GTSNPN, CDR2 SVGIG (reference sequence). CDR3 region: CACSQDQETQYF. The CDR3 DNA follows: TGTGCCTGTTCACAGGACCAAGAGACCCAGTACTTC. Filled out from reference TRBV30 and TRBJ2-5, the complete variable domain reads SQTIHQWPATLVQPVGSPLSLECTVEGTSNPNLYWYRQAAGRGLQLLFYSVGIGQISSEVPQNLSASRPQDRQFILSSKKLLLSDSGFYLCACSQDQETQYFGPGTRLLVL.

The V and J genes are TRBV7-2 and TRBJ1-1, with D perhaps TRBD1 (5 bases). The V gene lost 2 bases and the J gene lost 0 bases, with 10 bases spanning the gap. Per the germline V gene, CDR1 is SGHTA and CDR2 is FQGNSA. This CDR3 spans 15 amino acids. CDR3 amino acids: CASSLTGFMNTEAFF. The CDR3 nucleotides read TGTGCCAGCAGCTTAACAGGTTTTATGAACACTGAAGCTTTCTTT. Full variable domain (remainder filled in from reference TRBV7-2 and TRBJ1-1): GAGVSQSPSNKVTEKGKDVELRCDPISGHTALYWYRQSLGQGLEFLIYFQGNSAPDKSGLPSDRFSAERTGGSVSTLTIQRTQQEDSAVYLCASSLTGFMNTEAFFGQGTRLTVV.

This chain uses TRBV5-1 with TRBJ2-1, with 8 positions matching TRBD2. The CDR3 has 15 residues. Trimming cost V 4 bases and J 5 bases; bases outside gene matches: 8. Germline V gene sequence: CDR1 SGHRS, CDR2 YFSETQ. The CDR3 DNA sequence: TGCGCCAGCAGCCTACCACTAGCGGCCAACAATGAGCAGTTCTTC. Encoded protein: CASSLPLAANNEQFF.

The rearrangement joins TRBV2 to TRBJ2-6; a weak D match, TRBD1 (5 bases). The CDR3 totals 15 residues. The ends were cut back, 7 bases at V and 2 bases at J, with 12 bases in the middle. The germline CDR1 and CDR2 sequences are SNHLY and FYNNEI. The CDR3 here is CASNPGLAGANVLTF. In nucleotides, the CDR3 is TGTGCCAGCAATCCAGGGCTGGCTGGGGCCAACGTCCTGACTTTC.

The chain has TRBV5-6 and TRBJ2-7; D is undetermined. V dropped 4 bases and J dropped 3 bases, with 17 bases sitting between them. CDR3 length: 15 amino acids. CDR1 SGHDT and CDR2 YYEEEE come from the germline V gene. CDR3 region: CASSLDETPLYEQYF. In DNA form, the CDR3 reads TGTGCCAGCAGCCTGGATGAGACACCTCTCTACGAGCAGTACTTC.

This rearrangement joins TRBV6-6 to TRBJ2-6; D unresolved. Trimming left V 9 bases short and J 6 bases short, with 15 bases between. The CDR3 is 14 residues long. Germline-derived CDR1 and CDR2 are MNHNY and SVGAGI (reference sequence). The CDR3 region has the DNA TGTGCCAGTAGCCGTGGCCAAGCGGCCAACGTCCTGACTTTC. This encodes CASSRGQAANVLTF.

This sequence joins TRBV5-6 and TRBJ1-3, with D hard to call. The CDR3 totals 15 residues. Germline assignment: CDR1 SGHDT and CDR2 YYEEEE. V lost 4 bases and J 2 bases, leaving 13 bases between the germline ends. CDR3 sequence: CASSRGSWPGNTIYF. DNA of the CDR3: TGTGCCAGCAGCCGAGGATCCTGGCCTGGAAACACCATATATTTT.

The chain employs TRBV11-2 and TRBJ2-5, with 8 bases fitting TRBD2. The CDR3 is 18 amino acids. Trimming removed 4 bases from V and 8 bases from J; junction bases left unmatched: 21. Germline CDR1 SGHAT, CDR2 FQNNGV. The DNA for the CDR3 is TGTGCCAGCAGCTCGTTTTCCGGTGGCGGGGGGCCCGCCGATACCCAGTACTTC. This encodes CASSSFSGGGGPADTQYF.